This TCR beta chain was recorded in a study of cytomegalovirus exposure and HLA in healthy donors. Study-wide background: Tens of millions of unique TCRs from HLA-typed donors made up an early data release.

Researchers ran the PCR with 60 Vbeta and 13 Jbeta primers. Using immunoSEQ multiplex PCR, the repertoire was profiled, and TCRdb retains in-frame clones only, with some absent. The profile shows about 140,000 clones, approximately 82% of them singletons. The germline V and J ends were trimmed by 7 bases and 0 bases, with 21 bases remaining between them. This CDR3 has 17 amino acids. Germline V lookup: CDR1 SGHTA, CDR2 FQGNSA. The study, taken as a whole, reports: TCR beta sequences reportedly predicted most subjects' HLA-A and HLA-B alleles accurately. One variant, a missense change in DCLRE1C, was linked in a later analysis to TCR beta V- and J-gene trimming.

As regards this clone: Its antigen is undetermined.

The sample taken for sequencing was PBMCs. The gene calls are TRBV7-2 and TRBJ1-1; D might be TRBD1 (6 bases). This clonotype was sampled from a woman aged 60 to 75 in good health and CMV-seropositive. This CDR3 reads CASTTTTQQGLNTEAFF. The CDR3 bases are TGTGCCAGCACCACAACCACCCAGCAGGGGCTGAACACTGAAGCTTTCTTT.